This TCR beta chain was sequenced during a study of T cells after yellow fever vaccination. For the study at large: Fractions low in cell number were prepared with SMART-Seq v4 Ultra Low Input. Study outcomes and limitations: Most primary-vaccination clones reappeared after the booster (about 95% CD4, roughly 88% CD8). Overall, a small share of clonotypes was seen in both CD4 and CD8 compartments.

The TCR cDNA carried a universal primer site and UMIs from 5'RACE template switching. TCRdb re-analysed the 5' RACE reads in MiXCR, keeping a single row per CDR3 protein. The sample contains around 53,000 distinct CDR3 sequences, about 6.3% of which appear only once. Concerning this clonotype: Relative to the germline gene, one junction end is altered; a read error may explain this.

This sequence was found in a man aged 18 to 29 who received the YFV17D yellow fever vaccine. The material was CD8+ T cells not binding an NS4B(214-222) dextramer, sorted from PBMCs, obtained roughly 45 days after the first yellow fever vaccination.

The CDR3 loop reads CPSRDTTEGTDTQYF. CDR3 sequence (DNA): TGTCCCAGCAGGGATACGACAGAAGGAACAGATACGCAGTATTTT. The V and J genes are TRBV9 and TRBJ2-3, with D perhaps matching TRBD1 (5 bases). The CDR3 covers 15 residues. The germline V gene encodes CDR1 SGDLS and CDR2 YYNGEE.